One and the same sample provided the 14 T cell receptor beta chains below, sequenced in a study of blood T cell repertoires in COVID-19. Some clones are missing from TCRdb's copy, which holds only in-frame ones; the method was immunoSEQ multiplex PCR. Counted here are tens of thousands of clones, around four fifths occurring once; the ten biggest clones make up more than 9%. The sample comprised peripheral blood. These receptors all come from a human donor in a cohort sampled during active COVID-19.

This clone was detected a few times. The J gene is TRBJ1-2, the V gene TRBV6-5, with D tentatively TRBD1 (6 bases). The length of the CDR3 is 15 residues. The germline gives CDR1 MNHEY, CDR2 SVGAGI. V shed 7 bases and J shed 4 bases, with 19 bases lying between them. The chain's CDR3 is CASKTGSTPTYGYTF. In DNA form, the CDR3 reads TGTGCCAGCAAAACAGGGAGTACCCCCACCTATGGCTACACCTTC.

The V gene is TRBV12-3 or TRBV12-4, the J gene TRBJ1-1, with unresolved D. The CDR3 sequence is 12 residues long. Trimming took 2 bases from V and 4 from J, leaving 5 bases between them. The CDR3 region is CASSLQITEAFF. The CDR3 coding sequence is TGTGCCAGCAGTTTACAGATCACTGAAGCTTTCTTT.

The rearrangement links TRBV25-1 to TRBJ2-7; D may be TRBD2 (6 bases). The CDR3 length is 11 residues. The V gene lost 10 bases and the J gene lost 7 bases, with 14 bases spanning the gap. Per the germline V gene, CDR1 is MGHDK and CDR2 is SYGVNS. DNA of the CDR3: TGTGCCATAAGCGGGTCTGGGGAGCAGTACTTC. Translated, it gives CAISGSGEQYF.

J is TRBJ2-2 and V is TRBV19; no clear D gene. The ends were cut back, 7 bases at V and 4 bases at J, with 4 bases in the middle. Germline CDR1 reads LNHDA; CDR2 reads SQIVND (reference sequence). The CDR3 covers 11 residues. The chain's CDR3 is CASTVTGELFF. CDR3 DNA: TGTGCCAGTACCGTCACCGGGGAGCTGTTTTTT.

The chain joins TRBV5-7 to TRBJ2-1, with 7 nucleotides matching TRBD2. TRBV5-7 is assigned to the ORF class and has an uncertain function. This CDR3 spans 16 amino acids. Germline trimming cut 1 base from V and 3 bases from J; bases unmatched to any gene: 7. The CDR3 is CASSLSASGFYNEQFF. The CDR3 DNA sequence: TGTGCCAGCAGCTTGAGCGCTAGCGGCTTCTACAATGAGCAGTTCTTC.

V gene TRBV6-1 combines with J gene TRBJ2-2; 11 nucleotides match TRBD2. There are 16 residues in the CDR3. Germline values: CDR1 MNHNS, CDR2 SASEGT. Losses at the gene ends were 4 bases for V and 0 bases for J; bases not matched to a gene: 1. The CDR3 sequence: CASSGGLAANTGELFF. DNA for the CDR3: TGTGCCAGCAGTGGGGGACTAGCGGCGAACACCGGGGAGCTGTTTTTT.

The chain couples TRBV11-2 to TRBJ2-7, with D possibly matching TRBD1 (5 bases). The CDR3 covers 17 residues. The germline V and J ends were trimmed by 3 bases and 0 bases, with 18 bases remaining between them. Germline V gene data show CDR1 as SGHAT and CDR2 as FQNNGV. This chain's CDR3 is CASSLGRRDTDSYEQYF. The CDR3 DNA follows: TGTGCCAGCAGCTTGGGGCGCCGTGACACTGACTCCTACGAGCAGTACTTC.

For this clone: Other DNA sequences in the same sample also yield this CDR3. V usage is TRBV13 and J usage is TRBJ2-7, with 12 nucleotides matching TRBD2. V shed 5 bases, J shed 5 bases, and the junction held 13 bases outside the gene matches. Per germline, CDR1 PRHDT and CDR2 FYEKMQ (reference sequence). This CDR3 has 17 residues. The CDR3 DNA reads TGTGCCAGCAGCGGAAAGGGGCTAGCGGGAGGGCCCGACGAGCAGTACTTC. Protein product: CASSGKGLAGGPDEQYF.

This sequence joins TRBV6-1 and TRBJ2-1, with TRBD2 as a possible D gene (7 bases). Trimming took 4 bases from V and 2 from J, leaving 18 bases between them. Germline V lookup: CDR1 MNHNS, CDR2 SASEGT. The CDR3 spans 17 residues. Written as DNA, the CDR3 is TGTGCCAGCAGTGGCCGAGGGGGGGGCAGGGCCTACAATGAGCAGTTCTTC. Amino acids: CASSGRGGGRAYNEQFF.

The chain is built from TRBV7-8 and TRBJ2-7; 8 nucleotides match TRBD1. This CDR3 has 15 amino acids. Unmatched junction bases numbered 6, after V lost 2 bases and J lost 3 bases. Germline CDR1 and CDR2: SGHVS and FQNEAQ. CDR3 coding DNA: TGTGCCAGCAGCTTACGTATCAGGGGGCACTACGAGCAGTACTTC. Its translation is CASSLRIRGHYEQYF.

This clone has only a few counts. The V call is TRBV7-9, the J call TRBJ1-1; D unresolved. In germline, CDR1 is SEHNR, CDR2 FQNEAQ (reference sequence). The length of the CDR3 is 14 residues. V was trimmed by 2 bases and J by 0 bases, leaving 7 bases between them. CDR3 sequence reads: CASSLRGLNTEAFF. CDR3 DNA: TGTGCCAGCAGCTTACGGGGTTTGAACACTGAAGCTTTCTTT.

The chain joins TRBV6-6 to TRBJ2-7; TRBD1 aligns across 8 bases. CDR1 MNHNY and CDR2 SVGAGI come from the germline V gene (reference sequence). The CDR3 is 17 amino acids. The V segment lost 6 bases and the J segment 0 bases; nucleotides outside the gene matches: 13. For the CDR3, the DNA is TGTGCCAGCAGCCGATCCACCGGGACAGGCCCCTCCTACGAGCAGTACTTC. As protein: CASSRSTGTGPSYEQYF.

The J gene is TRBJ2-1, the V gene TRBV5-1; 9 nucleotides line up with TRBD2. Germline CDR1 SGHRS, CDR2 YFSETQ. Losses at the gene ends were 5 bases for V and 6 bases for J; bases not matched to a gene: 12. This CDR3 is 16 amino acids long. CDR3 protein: CASRSGRPVKANEQFF. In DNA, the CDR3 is TGCGCCAGCAGAAGCGGGAGGCCTGTCAAAGCCAATGAGCAGTTCTTC.

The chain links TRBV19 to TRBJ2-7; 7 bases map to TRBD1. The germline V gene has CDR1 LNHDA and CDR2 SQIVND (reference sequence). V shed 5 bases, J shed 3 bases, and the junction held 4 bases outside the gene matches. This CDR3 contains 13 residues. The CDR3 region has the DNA TGTGCCAGTAGTTGGCCAGGGGGCTACGAGCAGTACTTC. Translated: CASSWPGGYEQYF.